The 27 T cell receptor beta chains given below trace back to one sample, sequenced in a study of T cell changes during pregnancy in multiple sclerosis (dated by TCRdb to between 2018 and 2021). The receptor library was made with the immunoSEQ multiplex PCR assay. Not all clones reach the TCRdb copy of this immuneACCESS table, which keeps in-frame sequences only. Checked studies attribute under half of the gap to unresolved V genes and leave the rest unexplained. This sample has tens of thousands of clones in its table, and more than 80% of those were observed once. The ten largest clonotypes hold around 0.58% of the sample. Sequencing was performed on CD4+ T cells from peripheral blood mononuclear cells, taken in the first trimester of pregnancy. The receptors derive from a female donor with multiple sclerosis, enrolled in a pregnancy study.

This clone has just one count. V gene TRBV7-9 combines with J gene TRBJ2-2; 9 nucleotides agree with TRBD2. Germline assignment: CDR1 SEHNR and CDR2 FQNEAQ (reference sequence). Germline trimming cut 5 bases from V and 1 base from J; bases unmatched to any gene: 2. This CDR3 is 15 amino acids long. CDR3 amino acids: CASSRAGGNTGELFF. CDR3 coding DNA: TGTGCCAGCAGCCGAGCGGGGGGGAACACCGGGGAGCTGTTTTTT.

As DNA, the CDR3 is TGCGCCAGCAGCCAAGAGACAGGCCGTACCTACGAGCAGTACTTC. Its protein is CASSQETGRTYEQYF. The rearrangement links TRBV4-1 to TRBJ2-7, with D possibly TRBD1 on 6 matching bases. Trimming stripped 0 bases from V and 2 bases from J, with 11 bases between. CDR1 is MGHRA and CDR2 is YSYEKL in the germline V gene. CDR3 size: 15 residues.

V usage is TRBV27 and J usage is TRBJ2-3; D ambiguous. Trimming pared 6 bases from V and 0 bases from J, leaving 13 bases between. CDR1 MNHEY and CDR2 SMNVEV come from the germline V gene (reference sequence). This CDR3 has 15 residues. CDR3 region: CASRLQYPSTDTQYF. The CDR3 nucleotides read TGTGCCAGCAGGCTTCAGTACCCTAGCACAGATACGCAGTATTTT.

The V and J genes are TRBV28 and TRBJ2-3; 8 bases are a match to TRBD2. The CDR3 length is 16 residues. Germline V gives CDR1 MDHEN, CDR2 SYDVKM. The V segment lost 6 bases and the J segment 5 bases; nucleotides outside the gene matches: 13. The CDR3 loop reads CASSTPGGEGVDTQYF. In DNA form, the CDR3 reads TGTGCCAGCAGCACTCCGGGGGGGGAGGGGGTAGATACGCAGTATTTT.

The gene calls are TRBV29-1 and TRBJ2-7; 7 bases map to TRBD1. The V and J ends lost 2 bases and 4 bases, in that order; junction bases with no gene match: 5. This CDR3 contains 13 residues. Germline values: CDR1 SQVTM, CDR2 ANQGSEA. The CDR3, as DNA: TGCAGCGTTGAACCCTCGACAGGGTACGAGCAGTACTTC. Its translation is CSVEPSTGYEQYF.

This rearrangement joins TRBV5-1 to TRBJ1-2; D unresolved. Germline assignment: CDR1 SGHRS and CDR2 YFSETQ. The CDR3 has 14 amino acids. V was shortened by 1 base and J by 8 bases, with 15 bases between the two germline ends. The CDR3 reads CASSLRAGSGGYTF. As DNA, the CDR3 is TGCGCCAGCAGCTTGCGGGCGGGATCGGGGGGCTACACCTTC.

V gene TRBV7-9 combines with J gene TRBJ1-2; the D gene is possibly TRBD1 (5 bases). Trimming took off 2 bases at V and 14 bases at J, with 15 bases between the two ends. Germline CDR1 SEHNR, CDR2 FQNEAQ (reference sequence). The CDR3 has 12 amino acids. CDR3: CASSLKTAALTF. The CDR3 bases are TGTGCCAGCAGCTTAAAGACAGCCGCACTAACCTTC.

This rearrangement joins TRBV5-6 to TRBJ2-2; TRBD1 is a possible D gene (6 bases). The CDR3 runs 15 residues. Germline CDR1 is SGHDT and CDR2 is YYEEEE. Trimming cost V 4 bases and J 3 bases, with 13 bases left between them. For the CDR3, the DNA is TGTGCCAGCAGCCTCACCGGGACATACACCGGGGAGCTGTTTTTT. Its translation: CASSLTGTYTGELFF.

On this clone: The germline gene is not matched at one end of the junction; a read error may be the cause. At the DNA level, this CDR3 is encoded by other sequences in the same sample as well. The rearrangement links TRBV13 to TRBJ2-7; 9 bases map to TRBD1. Looked up from germline, CDR1 is PRHDT and CDR2 is FYEKMQ (reference sequence). This CDR3 region has 18 residues. This CDR3 is CASSPSGTGFFRRYEQYF. As DNA, the CDR3 is TGCGCCAGCAGCCCATCCGGGACAGGGTTTTTCCGTCGCTACGAGCAGTACTTC.

The chain uses TRBV7-2 and TRBJ1-5; D perhaps matches TRBD1 (6 bases). The V end was cut by 1 base, the J end by 5 bases, with 12 bases between. CDR3 length: 15 residues. CDR1 and CDR2 from the germline V gene are SGHTA and FQGNSA. CDR3 sequence (DNA): TGTGCCAGCAGCTTAGGGGGACAAACACATCAGCCCCAGCATTTT. This codes for CASSLGGQTHQPQHF.

This clone was seen once. V usage is TRBV6-1 and J usage is TRBJ2-2; 12 bases match TRBD1. Germline V CDR1 and CDR2: MNHNS, SASEGT. The CDR3 totals 15 residues. V dropped 6 bases and J dropped 4; count of bases not matched to a gene: 3. CDR3 DNA sequence: TGTGCCAGCAGGGGGACAGGGGGCATCACCGGGGAGCTGTTTTTT. Translation: CASRGTGGITGELFF.

The chain links TRBV2 to TRBJ1-4; tentatively, D is TRBD1 (6 bases). Trimming pared 10 bases from V and 0 bases from J, leaving 12 bases between. Germline V gene lookup returns CDR1 SNHLY and CDR2 FYNNEI. CDR3 length equals 14 residues. The CDR3 bases are TGTGCCACCCGACAGGAGTCAACTAATGAAAAACTGTTTTTT. It translates to CATRQESTNEKLFF.

J is TRBJ2-7 and V is TRBV6-5, with 10 nucleotides matching TRBD1. This CDR3 comprises 14 residues. Trimming took 7 bases from V and 5 from J; bases not matched to a gene: 8. Germline values: CDR1 MNHEY, CDR2 SVGAGI. Here the CDR3 DNA reads TGTGCCAGCACCCAGCGGGACAGGGGCCACGAGCAGTACTTC. It codes for CASTQRDRGHEQYF.

This chain uses TRBV13 with TRBJ2-5; D gene uncertain. The CDR3 extends over 15 amino acids. Trimming removed 3 bases from V and 1 base from J, with 12 bases in between. In germline, CDR1 is PRHDT, CDR2 FYEKMQ (reference sequence). This CDR3 is CASSFVAGPQETQYF. For the CDR3, the DNA is TGTGCCAGCAGCTTTGTGGCAGGTCCCCAAGAGACCCAGTACTTC.

This clone has a handful of counts. The chain has TRBV7-9 and TRBJ1-1; unclear D gene. Trimming pared 5 bases from V and 1 base from J, leaving 11 bases between. The CDR3 contains 14 residues. Germline V gene lookup returns CDR1 SEHNR and CDR2 FQNEAQ (reference sequence). The CDR3 is CASSPVQRNTEAFF. Here the CDR3 DNA reads TGTGCCAGCAGCCCCGTTCAGCGGAACACTGAAGCTTTCTTT.

J is TRBJ2-7 and V is TRBV4-1, with a possible D match to TRBD1 (6 bases). With 1 base removed from V and 7 bases from J, the gap between germline ends came to 8 bases. Germline V CDR1 and CDR2: MGHRA, YSYEKL. CDR3 length equals 12 residues. The CDR3 sequence: CASSQVRGEQYF. CDR3 coding DNA: TGCGCCAGCAGCCAAGTCAGGGGAGAGCAGTACTTC.

The V gene is TRBV27, the J gene TRBJ2-7, with D perhaps TRBD2 (6 bases). The germline CDR1 and CDR2 sequences are MNHEY and SMNVEV (reference sequence). CDR3 length: 15 amino acids. Deletions cut 4 bases from V and 4 bases from J, with 17 bases between. The CDR3 protein is CASSYKVGLTYEQYF. DNA of the CDR3: TGTGCCAGCAGTTATAAAGTCGGACTAACATACGAGCAGTACTTC.

This chain uses TRBV9 with TRBJ2-2; 11 bases line up with TRBD2. With 4 bases clipped from V and 5 bases from J, the junction kept 4 bases outside the gene matches. CDR1 and CDR2 (germline): SGDLS, YYNGEE. CDR3 length equals 15 residues. The DNA for the CDR3 is TGTGCCAGCAGCCCCCGGACTAGCGGGACCGGGGAGCTGTTTTTT. Its protein product is CASSPRTSGTGELFF.

The V and J genes are TRBV27 and TRBJ2-7; TRBD2 matches 12 bases. CDR1 is MNHEY, CDR2 SMNVEV, per germline (reference sequence). Germline trimming cut 6 bases from V and 2 bases from J; bases unmatched to any gene: 2. The CDR3 covers 14 residues. CDR3 nucleotides: TGTGCCAGCAGGCGGACTAGCGGGGCCTACGAGCAGTACTTC. As protein: CASRRTSGAYEQYF.

This chain connects TRBV11-2 to TRBJ2-3; 11 bases align to TRBD2. V gave up 4 bases and J gave up 3 bases; unmatched junction bases: 6. CDR1 SGHAT and CDR2 FQNNGV come from the germline V gene. CDR3 length: 16 residues. The CDR3 loop is CASSSASGGRTDTQYF. DNA of the CDR3: TGTGCCAGCAGCTCCGCTAGCGGGGGGAGGACAGATACGCAGTATTTT.

V gene TRBV6-6 combines with J gene TRBJ1-3, with TRBD1 identical over 10 bases. The length of the CDR3 is 15 residues. Germline trimming cut 6 bases from V and 4 bases from J; bases unmatched to any gene: 6. Germline-derived CDR1 and CDR2 are MNHNY and SVGAGI (reference sequence). In nucleotides, the CDR3 is TGTGCCAGCAGGCCGGGACAGGGGTGGGGAAACACCATATATTTT. This sequence encodes CASRPGQGWGNTIYF.

This chain links TRBV21-1 with TRBJ1-3; TRBD1 was called by the table and not checked on the DNA. TRBV21-1 is a listed pseudogene. The CDR3 extends over 16 amino acids. CDR3 nucleotides: TGTGTTGTTCCCTCCGGGACAGGGATTTATGGAAACACCATATATTTT. Encoded protein: CVVPSGTGIYGNTIYF.

V gene TRBV18 combines with J gene TRBJ2-5, with D tentatively TRBD2 (5 bases). The CDR3 is 15 amino acids. Germline lookup yields CDR1 KGHSH and CDR2 LQKENI. Trimming pared 4 bases from V and 1 base from J, leaving 13 bases between. CDR3 sequence: CASSLISRGQETQYF. The DNA of the CDR3 is TGTGCCAGCTCACTCATTTCACGGGGCCAAGAGACCCAGTACTTC.

J is TRBJ1-4 and V is TRBV27; TRBD1 aligns across 9 bases. V gave up 4 bases and J gave up 8 bases; unmatched junction bases: 11. The CDR3 spans 16 residues. The germline CDR1 and CDR2 sequences are MNHEY and SMNVEV (reference sequence). The CDR3 protein is CASSSRDRVKGEKLFF. The DNA of the CDR3 is TGTGCCAGCAGTTCCCGGGACAGGGTAAAAGGGGAAAAACTGTTTTTT.

V and J are TRBV5-4 and TRBJ1-1; 9 bases match TRBD1. From germline, CDR1 is SGHNT and CDR2 YYREEE (reference sequence). CDR3 length equals 15 residues. Trimming at V came to 4 bases and at J to 5 bases, leaving 9 bases not matched to a gene. CDR3 amino acids: CASSPRTGAQTEAFF. In nucleotides, the CDR3 is TGTGCCAGCAGCCCAAGGACAGGGGCACAGACTGAAGCTTTCTTT.

The V and J genes are TRBV6-5 and TRBJ1-4; weak D call: TRBD1 (5 bases). CDR1 is MNHEY and CDR2 is SVGAGI in the germline V gene. V dropped 8 bases and J dropped 8 bases, with 18 bases sitting between them. CDR3 length: 14 amino acids. The CDR3 reads CASSYGGVNEKLFF. CDR3 coding DNA: TGTGCCAGCTCTTACGGGGGGGTTAACGAAAAACTGTTTTTT.

CDR3 DNA sequence: TGTGCCAGCAGCGACAGGGGGTTCACTGAAGCTTTCTTT. Protein: CASSDRGFTEAFF. The V gene is TRBV28, the J gene TRBJ1-1; 9 positions agree with TRBD1. Trimming at V came to 6 bases and at J to 4 bases, leaving 3 bases not matched to a gene. The CDR3 has 13 amino acids. Germline V lookup: CDR1 MDHEN, CDR2 SYDVKM.